The 5 T cell receptor beta chains reported below all come from one sample, sequenced in a study of CD8 T cells in ankylosing spondylitis. TCRdb independently ran MiXCR on the 5' RACE reads; one entry per CDR3 protein. The table shows 150,000 or so distinct CDR3 sequences, with 15% to 20% occurring only once. The sample comprised blood, either unsorted or a sorted T cell fraction (not recorded which). Receptor source: a male donor with ankylosing spondylitis or in good health (not recorded which).

This clonotype turned up a few times. The V call is TRBV20-1, the J call TRBJ1-1; D is unclear. Trimming stripped 4 bases from V and 8 bases from J, with 11 bases between. This CDR3 has 11 amino acids. Germline CDR1 DFQATT, CDR2 SNEGSKA (reference sequence). The CDR3 nucleotides are TGCAGTGCTACCGTCGGAGGGGAAGCTTTCTTT. The encoded protein is CSATVGGEAFF.

The sample holds a few counts of this clonotype. The chain has TRBV7-9 and TRBJ1-1; D not certain. Trimming pared 2 bases from V and 0 bases from J, leaving 10 bases between. Germline assignment: CDR1 SEHNR and CDR2 FQNEAQ (reference sequence). The CDR3 length is 15 residues. The CDR3 is CASSLKTGLNTEAFF. The CDR3 nucleotides are TGTGCCAGCAGCTTAAAGACCGGACTGAACACTGAAGCTTTCTTT. The variable domain in full, completed from reference TRBV7-9 and TRBJ1-1, reads DTGVSQNPRHKITKRGQNVTFRCDPISEHNRLYWYRQTLGQGPEFLTYFQNEAQLEKSRLLSDRFSAERPKGSFSTLEIQRTEQGDSAMYLCASSLKTGLNTEAFFGQGTRLTVV.

V and J are TRBV11-2 and TRBJ1-4; perhaps TRBD1 as D (6 bases). Germline V CDR1 and CDR2: SGHAT, FQNNGV. This CDR3 is 17 amino acids long. V lost 1 base and J lost 8, with 20 bases in between. CDR3 sequence reads: CASSLGGRAVTTEKLFF. CDR3 coding DNA: TGTGCCAGCAGCTTAGGGGGGCGGGCAGTCACCACCGAAAAACTGTTTTTT. The full variable domain, completed using reference TRBV11-2 and TRBJ1-4, is EAGVAQSPRYKIIEKRQSVAFWCNPISGHATLYWYQQILGQGPKLLIQFQNNGVVDDSQLPKDRFSAERLKGVDSTLKIQPAKLEDSAVYLCASSLGGRAVTTEKLFFGSGTQLSVL.

This clonotype was picked up many times. The V gene is TRBV27, the J gene TRBJ2-7; 9 bases line up with TRBD2. V was pared by 5 bases and J by 3 bases, with 8 bases of the junction left unmatched. The V gene's germline CDR1 is MNHEY and CDR2 SMNVEV (reference sequence). The CDR3 runs 15 residues. CDR3 in amino acids: CASSNPGLAVYEQYF. CDR3 bases: TGTGCCAGCAGTAACCCGGGACTAGCTGTCTACGAGCAGTACTTC.

The chain couples TRBV7-9 to TRBJ1-2; D might be TRBD1 (5 bases). The germline V and J ends were trimmed by 1 base and 12 bases, with 12 bases remaining between them. CDR1 is SEHNR and CDR2 is FQNEAQ in the germline V gene (reference sequence). The CDR3 is made up of 12 amino acids. The CDR3 DNA reads as TGTGCCAGCAGCTTAGTTTCCCGGGGCCACACCTTC. Protein product: CASSLVSRGHTF.